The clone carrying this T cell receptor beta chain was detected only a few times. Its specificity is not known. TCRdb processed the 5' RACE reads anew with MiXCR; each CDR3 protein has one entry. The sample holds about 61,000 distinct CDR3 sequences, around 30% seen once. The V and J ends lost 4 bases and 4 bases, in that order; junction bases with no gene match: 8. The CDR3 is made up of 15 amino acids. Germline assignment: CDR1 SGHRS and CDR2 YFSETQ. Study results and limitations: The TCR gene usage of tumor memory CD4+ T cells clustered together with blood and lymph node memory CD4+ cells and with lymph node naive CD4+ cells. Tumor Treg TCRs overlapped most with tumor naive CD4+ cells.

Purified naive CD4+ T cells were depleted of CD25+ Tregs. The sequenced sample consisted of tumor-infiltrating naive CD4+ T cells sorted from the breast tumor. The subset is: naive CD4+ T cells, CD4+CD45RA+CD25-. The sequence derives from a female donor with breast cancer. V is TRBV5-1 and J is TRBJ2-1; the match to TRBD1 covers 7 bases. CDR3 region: CASSLTGTPYNEQFF. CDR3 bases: TGCGCCAGCAGCCTGACAGGGACCCCTTACAATGAGCAGTTCTTC.